This T cell receptor beta chain was sequenced during a study of radiotherapy plus CTLA-4 blockade in lung cancer. Across the whole study: Among enrolled patients, over 15% responded and less than 40% achieved disease control.

Study findings and constraints: The best prediction of response reportedly came from early blood T cell clone dynamics, with interferon-beta. Clones of tumor-derived TCRs expanded in blood after radiotherapy plus ipilimumab.

Alongside CTLA-4 blockade with ipilimumab, patients with chemo-refractory metastatic non-small-cell lung cancer received focal radiation. The method was immunoSEQ multiplex PCR; TCRdb's version includes in-frame clones alone and lacks a portion of them. The sample lists tens of thousands of clones; around 90% were seen once. Comment on this clone: No antigen is known for it.

The starting material was peripheral blood, obtained from a patient treated with radiotherapy plus ipilimumab. The origin of this receptor is a human donor with non-small cell lung cancer that progressed on radiotherapy plus ipilimumab.

CDR3 sequence: CASSLSNRYNEQFF. The CDR3 nucleotides read TGTGCCAGCAGTTTATCGAACAGATACAATGAGCAGTTCTTC. The chain recombines TRBV27 with TRBJ2-1; D remains unclear. Trimming took off 0 bases at V and 4 bases at J, with 7 bases between the two ends. The CDR3 is made up of 14 amino acids. Per the germline V gene, CDR1 is MNHEY and CDR2 is SMNVEV (reference sequence).